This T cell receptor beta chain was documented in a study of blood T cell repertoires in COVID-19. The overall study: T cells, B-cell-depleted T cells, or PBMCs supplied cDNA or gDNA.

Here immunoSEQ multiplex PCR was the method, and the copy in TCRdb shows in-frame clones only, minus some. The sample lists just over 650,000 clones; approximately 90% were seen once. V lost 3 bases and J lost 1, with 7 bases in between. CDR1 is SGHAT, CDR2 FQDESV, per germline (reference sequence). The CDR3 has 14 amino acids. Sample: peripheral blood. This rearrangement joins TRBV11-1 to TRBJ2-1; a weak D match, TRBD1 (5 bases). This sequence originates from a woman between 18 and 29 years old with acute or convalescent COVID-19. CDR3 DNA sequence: TGTGCCAGCAGCTTTTACAGGTCCTACAATGAGCAGTTCTTC. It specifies CASSFYRSYNEQFF. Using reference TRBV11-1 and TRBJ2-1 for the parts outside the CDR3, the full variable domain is EAEVAQSPRYKITEKSQAVAFWCDPISGHATLYWYRQILGQGPELLVQFQDESVVDDSQLPKDRFSAERLKGVDSTLKIQPAELGDSAMYLCASSFYRSYNEQFFGPGTRLTVL.